The rows below give T cell receptor beta chains drawn from one sample of a study of T-cell reconstitution after alpha-beta-depleted transplantation in children. TCRdb fed the PCR reads into MiXCR, producing one record per CDR3 protein. The sample yields 550,000 to 600,000 distinct CDR3 sequences, 23% seen once. The material sequenced was PBMCs, mostly from graft donor cells, taken 360 days after TCRalphabeta/CD19-depleted stem cell transplant. The source of these receptors is a boy in the first two years of life who had a stem cell transplant for acute myeloid leukemia, so the T cells may come from the graft donor. The CDR3 runs from the conserved cysteine through the conserved F or W. The D gene is left open where the match is weak. A row's size may be missing; if present it is once, few, many or a size class.

D | J | size | V | CDR3 | DNA
. | TRBJ2-1 | few | TRBV7-2 | CASSFDYPNEQFF | TGTGCCAGCAGCTTCGACTATCCCAATGAGCAGTTCTTC
. | TRBJ2-1 | many | TRBV7-9 | CASSPQGGASYNEQFF | TGTGCCAGCAGTCCTCAAGGGGGGGCGTCCTACAATGAGCAGTTCTTC
. | TRBJ2-5 | . | TRBV20-1 | CSAWGLAEIQETQYF | TGCAGTGCTTGGGGGCTAGCGGAAATCCAAGAGACCCAGTACTTC
. | TRBJ2-2 | . | TRBV20-1 | CSARGANSNTGELFF | TGCAGTGCTAGAGGCGCGAATTCGAACACCGGGGAGCTGTTTTTT
. | TRBJ1-5 | . | TRBV10-1 | CASSGRTPSSNQPQHF | TGCGCCAGCAGTGGACGGACACCTTCTAGCAATCAGCCCCAGCATTTT
TRBD1 | TRBJ2-1 | . | TRBV12-3/TRBV12-4 | CASSFYWDSINEQFF | TGTGCCAGCAGTTTTTACTGGGACAGTATAAATGAGCAGTTCTTC
. | TRBJ1-5 | few | TRBV5-1 | CASTGGPQHF | TGCGCCAGCACCGGTGGGCCCCAGCATTTT
TRBD1 | TRBJ1-4 | . | TRBV18 | CASSPDRDKLFF | TGTGCCAGCTCACCGGACAGGGATAAACTGTTTTTT
. | TRBJ1-2 | few | TRBV29-1 | CSVGPVERANYGYTF | TGCAGCGTTGGTCCGGTGGAGAGAGCTAACTATGGCTACACCTTC
. | TRBJ1-2 | . | TRBV7-6 | CASSPETGSPYGYTF | TGTGCCAGCAGCCCAGAAACAGGATCACCCTATGGCTACACCTTC
. | TRBJ2-1 | few | TRBV4-3 | CASSQDSYQAEQFF | TGCGCCAGCAGCCAAGATTCTTACCAGGCCGAGCAGTTCTTC
TRBD1 | TRBJ2-7 | . | TRBV23-1 | CASSQSGSGTGRVQKYEQYF | TGCGCCAGCAGTCAATCCGGCTCCGGGACAGGAAGAGTCCAAAAGTACGAGCAGTACTTC
. | TRBJ2-3 | many | TRBV29-1 | CSVMRALTDTQYF | TGCAGCGTTATGAGGGCTCTTACAGATACGCAGTATTTT
TRBD1 | TRBJ2-1 | many | TRBV7-8 | CASSAGQGFYNEQFF | TGTGCCAGCAGCGCAGGACAGGGCTTCTACAATGAGCAGTTCTTC
. | TRBJ2-7 | many | TRBV7-7 | CASSLVPGSTYEQYF | TGTGCCAGCAGCTTAGTGCCGGGTTCCACCTACGAGCAGTACTTC
. | TRBJ1-1 | . | TRBV7-9 | CASSPQEWRAPEAFF | TGTGCCAGCAGCCCCCAGGAATGGAGGGCCCCTGAAGCTTTCTTT
. | TRBJ2-1 | many | TRBV10-2 | CASSPKLAVFSYNEQFF | TGCGCCAGCAGTCCAAAACTAGCCGTGTTCTCCTACAATGAGCAGTTCTTC
TRBD2 | TRBJ2-3 | many | TRBV13 | CASSLALAGAIDTQYF | TGTGCCAGCAGCTTAGCACTAGCGGGGGCCATAGATACGCAGTATTTT
TRBD2 | TRBJ2-3 | . | TRBV20-1 | CSARWASGGPSTDTQYF | TGCAGTGCCCGGTGGGCTAGCGGGGGGCCTAGCACAGATACGCAGTATTTT
. | TRBJ1-3 | few | TRBV10-2 | CASSGTGSSGNTIYF | TGCGCCAGCAGTGGAACAGGGAGCTCTGGAAACACCATATATTTT
. | TRBJ1-2 | many | TRBV20-1 | CSADRSLANYGYTF | TGCAGTGCCGACAGGTCCCTAGCTAACTATGGCTACACCTTC
TRBD2 | TRBJ2-7 | . | TRBV7-3 | CASSSTSGPGNEQYF | TGTGCCAGCAGCTCGACTAGCGGGCCTGGGAACGAGCAGTACTTC
. | TRBJ2-4 | . | TRBV20-1 | CSARVPPWGSAKNIQYF | TGCAGTGCTAGAGTCCCCCCTTGGGGGTCAGCCAAAAACATTCAGTACTTC
TRBD2 | TRBJ2-3 | many | TRBV24-1 | CATSDGREGTQYF | TGTGCCACCAGTGATGGCAGGGAGGGCACGCAGTATTTT
. | TRBJ1-1 | . | TRBV12-3/TRBV12-4 | CASSLWGLSGVNTEAFF | TGTGCCAGCAGTTTATGGGGGCTATCGGGAGTGAACACTGAAGCTTTCTTT
. | TRBJ2-1 | . | TRBV7-2 | CASSLVGRDEQFF | TGTGCCAGCAGCTTAGTTGGGCGGGATGAGCAGTTCTTC
. | TRBJ2-7 | . | TRBV12-3/TRBV12-4 | CASSFETGNYEQYF | TGTGCCAGCAGTTTCGAGACAGGTAACTACGAGCAGTACTTC
. | TRBJ2-1 | . | TRBV18 | CASSDSNSYNEQFF | TGTGCCAGCTCGGACAGCAACTCCTACAATGAGCAGTTCTTC
. | TRBJ1-5 | . | TRBV12-3/TRBV12-4 | CASSPGSGGNQPQHF | TGTGCCAGCAGTCCCGGATCAGGGGGCAATCAGCCCCAGCATTTT
TRBD2 | TRBJ2-2 | once | TRBV9 | CASSVESSAGAIGELFF | TGTGCCAGCAGCGTAGAGAGTTCAGCGGGAGCGATCGGGGAGCTGTTTTTT
. | TRBJ2-1 | many | TRBV5-1 | CASGSGGAYNEQFF | TGCGCCAGCGGCAGTGGGGGCGCCTACAATGAGCAGTTCTTC
. | TRBJ1-3 | . | TRBV5-5 | CASSLTGANTIYF | TGTGCCAGCAGCTTAACCGGAGCAAACACCATATATTTT
. | TRBJ2-1 | . | TRBV3-1 | CASSQDFAGYNEQFF | TGTGCCAGCAGCCAAGATTTTGCAGGCTACAATGAGCAGTTCTTC
. | TRBJ1-1 | . | TRBV4-3 | CASSPEGTFF | TGCGCCAGCAGCCCCGAGGGAACTTTCTTT
. | TRBJ2-6 | . | TRBV4-1 | CASSQGEGSSGANVLTF | TGCGCCAGCAGCCAAGGCGAGGGGAGCTCTGGGGCCAACGTCCTGACTTTC
. | TRBJ2-5 | many | TRBV20-1 | CSARDYSGKETQYF | TGCAGTGCTAGAGATTATAGCGGAAAAGAGACCCAGTACTTC
TRBD2 | TRBJ2-1 | . | TRBV28 | CASSPGSGGVYNEQFF | TGTGCCAGCAGCCCCGGTAGCGGGGGGGTTTACAATGAGCAGTTCTTC
. | TRBJ1-1 | . | TRBV28 | CASSLASQPYTEAFF | TGTGCCAGCAGTTTAGCAAGTCAGCCGTACACTGAAGCTTTCTTT
. | TRBJ2-3 | . | TRBV12-3/TRBV12-4 | CASTTRGAQDTQYF | TGTGCCAGCACTACCCGGGGGGCTCAGGATACGCAGTATTTT
TRBD2 | TRBJ2-1 | . | TRBV6-2/TRBV6-3 | CASSRTSTEQFF | TGTGCCAGCAGCCGGACTAGTACTGAGCAGTTCTTC
. | TRBJ2-1 | many | TRBV6-2/TRBV6-3 | CASSSTTELNEQFF | TGTGCCAGCAGTTCCACGACAGAGTTGAATGAGCAGTTCTTC
TRBD1 | TRBJ1-1 | . | TRBV20-1 | CSAGQVEAFF | TGCAGTGCTGGACAGGTTGAAGCTTTCTTT
. | TRBJ1-2 | few | TRBV24-1 | CATSDLQVDYGYTF | TGTGCCACCAGTGATTTGCAGGTGGACTATGGCTACACCTTC